This TCR beta chain was sequenced in a study of PD-L1 blockade in urothelial cancer. Study context: Every 3 weeks, patients received intravenous atezolizumab 1,200 mg, beginning 2014. The analyses of blood took place 3 weeks (second dose) and 6 weeks after treatment start.

Sequenced by immunoSEQ multiplex PCR; TCRdb stores in-frame clones only, minus some. The profile covers approximately 71,000 clones, with 84% appearing a single time and 8.5% to 10% taken by the ten largest. The CDR3 is 14 residues long. Trimming removed 2 bases from V and 3 bases from J; junction bases left unmatched: 4. In germline, CDR1 is SGDLS, CDR2 YYNGEE. Stated time point: pretreatment peripheral blood. Locally advanced or metastatic urothelial carcinoma affected the patients. This specimen was PBMCs, taken around atezolizumab (anti-PD-L1) treatment. The chain recombines TRBV9 with TRBJ1-1, with TRBD1 matching 7 bases. The receptor was isolated from a woman between 65 and 79 years old with urothelial cancer. This chain's CDR3 is CASSVTGMDTEAFF. The DNA of the CDR3 is TGTGCCAGCAGCGTGACAGGGATGGACACTGAAGCTTTCTTT.